This TCR beta chain came from a study of T cells in Graves' hyperthyroidism and ophthalmopathy (dated by TCRdb to about 2019). Study-wide context: Peripheral blood samples were taken at the time of initial diagnosis, prior to any treatment. TCR V-J signatures able to tell the groups apart were searched for in a discovery cohort of 90 to 100 patients, of whom roughly 42 had Graves' ophthalmopathy and 57 had stable Graves' hyperthyroidism. An independent validation cohort of around 19 hyperthyroidism patients and 17 patients who later progressed to ophthalmopathy tested prospective prediction of ophthalmopathy. The 100 or so discovery patients were randomly split 7:3 into training and test sets. In roughly six Graves' hyperthyroidism patients, the study also compared T-cell repertoires from thyroid tissue with T-cell repertoires from blood. After sampling, hyperthyroidism patients received methimazole starting at 30 mg daily, and ophthalmopathy patients received high-dose intravenous methylprednisolone. According to the paper, TCR Vbeta CDR3 sequencing was carried out on approximately 140 peripheral blood samples, which came from over 40 ophthalmopathy, approximately 72 hyperthyroidism and approximately 17 progressor patients. On the study overall, not on this receptor specifically: Blood samples also contained most of the expanded thyroid clonotypes (frequency above 0.001), which suggests that blood repertoires may reflect thyroid immune responses. In validation, the model predicted progression to ophthalmopathy with around 71% sensitivity and about 73% specificity, a median of approximately 6.7 months before onset. A 13 V-J signature model separated ophthalmopathy from stable hyperthyroidism, with approximately 86% sensitivity and roughly 84% specificity in cross-validation and 80%/75% in testing. Sample size was not statistically predetermined, and investigators were not blinded to group allocation.

In the ophthalmopathy patients, disease was moderately to severely active, with a Clinical Activity Score of 3 or more, a NOSPECS grade of 4 or more, and a duration of less than 3 months. Patients with uncontrolled infections, other autoimmune diseases, pregnancy or lactation were excluded. Diagnoses were established on the basis of clinical symptoms, serum thyroxine and TRAb, thyroid ultrasound, and orbital computed tomography. PBMCs were separated from approximately 9.9 ml of fresh peripheral blood using Ficoll-Paque density gradient centrifugation. Trizol reagent was used to extract total RNA, and RNA quality was then checked on an Agilent 2100 Bioanalyzer. Ten or more counts support this clonotype. Its cognate antigen has yet to be identified. The input lacks base qualities; no much larger clone sits a single base away. According to the germline V gene, CDR1 reads MNHNS and CDR2 reads SASEGT. From V the trimming removes 5 bases and from J it removes 6 bases, while the gene matches leave 10 bases of the junction unaccounted for. The CDR3 holds 17 amino acids from the cysteine to the phenylalanine. Solely the CDR3 DNA is kept, with 51 bases framed from the first base.

TCR beta CDR3 regions were amplified from RNA transcripts. The first round of RT-PCR for the TCR CDR3 was performed with the HTBI primer set and the Qiagen OneStep RT-PCR kit. Libraries were constructed in a second round of multiplex PCR, after which size selection and purification were performed. Sequencing of the libraries was done on an Illumina HiSeq2000 using paired-end 100 bp reads. The study's own analysis went as follows. SOAPnuke was used to process the raw data, removing reads that contained adapters or uncalled bases, had a mean Phred below 15, or lacked an exact match to the constant primer or identifier. High-quality paired reads were merged with COPE v1.2.5, and unique nucleotide sequences were defined as clonotypes. Clonotypes were aligned to IMGT TRBV, TRBD and TRBJ reference segments using MiTCR v1.1. Only V-J combinations with frequency above 0.0001, covering about 99% of repertoires, were analysed. A TCS score was defined as the ratio between F50 (clonal expansion) and ExV (chaos), using BLOSUM62-based TCRdist between CDR3 peptides within each V-J. Welch's t-statistics and random forest reduced approximately 520 V-J features to around 14, which were used in a naive Bayes classifier (R e1071). The public reads were quality trimmed at Q25 with fastp and then assembled into clones with MiXCR by TCRdb, keeping productive beta chains. Every distinct CDR3 protein forms one entry, paired with its most common genes and DNA. The V and J calls shown here were made by TCRdb, not taken from the authors' results. The sample yields under 600,000 distinct CDR3 sequences; about 16% were counted once. The top ten clones comprise roughly 3% of the sample.

The sample taken for sequencing was blood. The chain was built from TRBV6-1 and TRBJ1-6, and 10 junctional nucleotides match TRBD1. The sequence came from a woman aged 35 to 49 with Graves' ophthalmopathy. In nucleotides, the sequence is TGTGCCAGCAGTAGGACCGACAGGGGGCCGTCTAATTCACCCCTCCACTTT. Its protein reads: CASSRTDRGPSNSPLHF.